This T cell receptor (beta chain) was obtained from a study of CD8+CD57+ T cells in acquired aplastic anemia (dated 2018 in TCRdb). With regard to the full study: On average, sorted CD4+ and CD8+ cells yielded about 3 ug of extracted DNA, with a range of 0.2 to 27.4 ug. CD8+CD57+ expansion was defined as frequency above the mean frequency observed in healthy subjects. Here is what the overall study found, with its caveats: Patients and healthy controls showed no significant difference in CD8+ Simpson's diversity (P=0.060). About 29 CD8+ CDR3 sequences were found to be shared between patients and controls, but these sequences appeared to be highly expressed in patients and within the immunodominant clones of the patients.

Profiling of TCR beta VDJ combinations and CDR3 sequences used genomic DNA as the template. TCR repertoire sequencing was run on an Illumina HiSeq 2000. Per the source publication's procedure: Repertoire assessment relied on Simpson's diversity index, CDR3 size and DJ length profiles, and TRBV/TRBJ rearrangement plots. The most abundant DNA sequence in the deep sequencing data was taken as the immunodominant clone. CDR3 amino acid sequences were checked for sharing between subjects and were compared against published repertoires and the VDJdb database. The public reads were reanalyzed by TCRdb: fastp trimming at Q25, MiXCR alignment, in-frame beta chains only. Duplicate CDR3 protein sequences are folded into a single record with the most common DNA and genes. What appears here as the V and J calls and clone size reflects TCRdb's work, not the paper's. The sample has 160,000 or so distinct CDR3 sequences on record, 45% to 55% of them singletons. The top ten constitute approximately 3% of the sample.

Flow cytometry had shown CD8+CD57+ cell expansion in the patients selected for sequencing. All patients had severe acquired aplastic anemia diagnosed by International Study of Aplastic Anemia and Agranulocytosis and Camitta criteria. At the time blood was sampled, none of the patients had received any therapy. The study deep-sequenced TCR repertoires of sorted CD4+ and CD8+ blood T cells from severe aplastic anemia patients and healthy subjects. In the USA, patient enrollment took place under clinicaltrials.gov protocols 00001620, 01623167, 00001397, 00071045, 00081523 and 00961064. Ficoll-Paque density gradient centrifugation was used to isolate peripheral blood mononuclear cells. Before DNA extraction, CD4+ and CD8+ T cells were sorted by FACS or by magnetic beads. This clonotype was seen ten or more times. Its antigen is still unknown. No per-base quality is available; no much larger clone lies one base away.

This clonotype was sampled from a human donor with aplastic anemia. Sequenced input: sorted CD4+, CD8+, or CD8+CD57+ T cells (not recorded which) from PBMCs.

The DNA sequence is as follows: TGCGCCAGCAGCCAAGGCCGGAGGGAGGGCTACGGGGAGCAGTACTTC. The translation is CASSQGRREGYGEQYF. The sequence is built from TRBV4-1 and TRBJ2-7; a stretch of 7 junction bases matches TRBD2. As encoded in the germline V gene, CDR1 is MGHRA while CDR2 is YSYEKL. From V the trimming removes 1 base and from J it removes 7 bases, while the gene matches leave 13 bases of the junction unaccounted for. Counted from cysteine to phenylalanine, this CDR3 has 16 amino acids. The DNA shown is the 48-base CDR3, in frame from base 1.